This T cell receptor (beta chain) comes out of a study of coeliac disease. Overall study results and limits: In active celiac disease, intraepithelial and lamina propria TRB and TRG repertoires were less clonal than controls.

Trimming left V 6 bases short and J 6 bases short, with 11 bases between. There are 11 residues in the CDR3. Per the germline V gene, CDR1 is DFQATT and CDR2 is SNEGSKA (reference sequence). Note on this clone: The antigen is undetermined.

Data came from immunoSEQ multiplex PCR; TCRdb stores just in-frame clones and leaves some out. The sample includes approximately 3,100 clones, about 72% of them seen just once. J is TRBJ2-5 and V is TRBV20-1; D perhaps matches TRBD1 (5 bases). This TCR was sampled from a man aged 80 or over without celiac disease. Sequencing was carried out using lymphocytes from the gut lamina propria. CDR3 nucleotide sequence: TGCAGTGCCCCAGGGTTGAAGACCCAGTACTTC. As protein: CSAPGLKTQYF.